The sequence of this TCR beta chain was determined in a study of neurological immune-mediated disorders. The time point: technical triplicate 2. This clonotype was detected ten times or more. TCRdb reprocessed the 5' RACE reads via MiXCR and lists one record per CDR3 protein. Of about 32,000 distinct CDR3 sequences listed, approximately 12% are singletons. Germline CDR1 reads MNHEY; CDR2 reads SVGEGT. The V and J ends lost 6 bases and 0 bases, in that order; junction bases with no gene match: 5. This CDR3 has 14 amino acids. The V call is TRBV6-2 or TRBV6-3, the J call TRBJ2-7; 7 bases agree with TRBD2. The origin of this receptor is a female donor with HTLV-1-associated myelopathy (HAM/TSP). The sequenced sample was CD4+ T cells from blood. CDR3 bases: TGTGCCAGCAGAGCTGGCGGGAGCTCCTACGAGCAGTACTTC. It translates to CASRAGGSSYEQYF.